What follows are 23 T cell receptor beta chains derived from one specimen sequenced in a study of blood T cell repertoires in COVID-19. The data were produced by immunoSEQ multiplex PCR, yet TCRdb's version contains in-frame clones alone and is incomplete. Of over 250,000 clones in the sample, about nine tenths were seen once. The sample consisted of peripheral blood. The receptors here all came from a woman aged 45-59 years with COVID-19, enrolled during active disease.

This clone was counted a few times. The chain combines TRBV5-4 with TRBJ1-6; D not resolved. V was trimmed by 5 bases and J by 8 bases, leaving 20 bases between them. CDR1 and CDR2 from the germline V gene are SGHNT and YYREEE (reference sequence). The CDR3 totals 16 residues. The CDR3 spells CASSQNPSGKDSPLHF. In nucleotides, the CDR3 is TGTGCCAGCAGTCAAAATCCCAGCGGGAAGGATTCACCCCTCCACTTT.

The chain carries TRBV6-5 and TRBJ2-3; TRBD1 agrees at 8 bases. Germline CDR1 MNHEY, CDR2 SVGAGI. The CDR3 consists of 15 residues. With V trimmed by 6 bases and J by 0 bases, 5 bases remained unmatched. The CDR3 DNA reads TGTGCCAGCAGACGACAGGGGCGAAGCACAGATACGCAGTATTTT. Protein product: CASRRQGRSTDTQYF.

The V gene is TRBV7-9, the J gene TRBJ2-3; no definite D call. Germline lookup yields CDR1 SEHNR and CDR2 FQNEAQ (reference sequence). CDR3 length: 12 amino acids. V was clipped by 2 bases and J by 6 bases, with 6 bases between them. The CDR3 region is CASSLLADTQYF. The CDR3 DNA reads as TGTGCCAGCAGCTTATTGGCCGATACGCAGTATTTT.

The chain is built from TRBV5-1 and TRBJ2-2, with a possible D match to TRBD1 (6 bases). The CDR3 spans 15 residues. Germline CDR1 and CDR2: SGHRS and YFSETQ. Trimming removed 5 bases from V and 4 bases from J, with 15 bases in between. CDR3: CASSLRTVSTGELFF. CDR3 DNA sequence: TGCGCCAGCAGTTTGAGGACAGTTTCCACCGGGGAGCTGTTTTTT.

The chain has TRBV18 and TRBJ1-1; D perhaps matches TRBD1 (6 bases). This CDR3 has 15 residues. Germline CDR1 reads KGHSH; CDR2 reads LQKENI. Trimming left V 3 bases short and J 1 base short, with 12 bases between. The CDR3 coding sequence is TGTGCCAGCTCACCTCTAAGGACAGAGAACACTGAAGCTTTCTTT. Translated: CASSPLRTENTEAFF. Full variable domain (outside the CDR3, taken from reference TRBV18 and TRBJ1-1): NAGVMQNPRHLVRRRGQEARLRCSPMKGHSHVYWYRQLPEEGLKFMVYLQKENIIDESGMPKERFSAEFPKEGPSILRIQQVVRGDSAAYFCASSPLRTENTEAFFGQGTRLTVV.

The chain recombines TRBV27 with TRBJ1-2; D gene ambiguous. CDR1 and CDR2 (germline): MNHEY, SMNVEV (reference sequence). With 1 base removed from V and 3 bases from J, the gap between germline ends came to 9 bases. The CDR3 extends over 14 amino acids. This CDR3 is CASSLFGGDYGYTF. The CDR3 nucleotides read TGTGCCAGCAGTTTATTCGGCGGAGACTATGGCTACACCTTC.

The genes are TRBV28 and TRBJ2-7; D is unclear. Trimming cost V 3 bases and J 4 bases, with 4 bases left between them. The CDR3 totals 11 residues. Germline V gives CDR1 MDHEN, CDR2 SYDVKM. Here the CDR3 reads CASSFFYEQYF. The CDR3 nucleotides are TGTGCCAGCAGTTTCTTTTACGAGCAGTACTTC.

The chain couples TRBV9 to TRBJ2-5; D is unresolved. The ends were cut back, 0 bases at V and 3 bases at J, with 12 bases in the middle. The CDR3 contains 15 residues. Germline CDR1 SGDLS, CDR2 YYNGEE. Here the CDR3 DNA reads TGTGCCAGCAGCGTAGGTGTTCGCGGAGAAGAGACCCAGTACTTC. It translates to CASSVGVRGEETQYF.

The CDR3 here is CASSQGLGYEQYF. In nucleotides, the CDR3 is TGCGCCAGCAGCCAGGGACTTGGCTACGAGCAGTACTTC. This chain uses TRBV5-1 with TRBJ2-7; D possibly corresponds to TRBD2 (6 bases). Germline assignment: CDR1 SGHRS and CDR2 YFSETQ. The CDR3 is made up of 13 amino acids. V lost 4 bases to trimming and J lost 3 bases, with 11 bases between them.

V and J are TRBV9 and TRBJ2-3; 10 positions agree with TRBD2. Per the germline V gene, CDR1 is SGDLS and CDR2 is YYNGEE. This CDR3 has 18 residues. Losses at the gene ends were 0 bases for V and 1 base for J; bases not matched to a gene: 8. CDR3 residues: CASSVAVVAGGRTDTQYF. For the CDR3, the DNA is TGTGCCAGCAGCGTAGCAGTAGTAGCGGGGGGACGCACAGATACGCAGTATTTT.

This clone was seen a single time. The chain combines TRBV28 with TRBJ1-5; a possible D gene is TRBD1 (5 bases). V was pared by 3 bases and J by 6 bases, with 24 bases between. Germline V gene lookup returns CDR1 MDHEN and CDR2 SYDVKM. The CDR3 is 18 residues long. CDR3 DNA: TGTGCCAGCAGTTTGCAGGAGGGGAGGAAGGGGAAAGGTCAGCCCCAGCATTTT. Translation gives CASSLQEGRKGKGQPQHF.

This chain uses TRBV27 with TRBJ1-6, with a weak D call TRBD1 (6 bases). Germline V gene data show CDR1 as MNHEY and CDR2 as SMNVEV (reference sequence). The CDR3 has 14 amino acids. The V end was cut by 5 bases, the J end by 7 bases, with 12 bases between. CDR3 loop: CASSEGTQNSPLHF. Here the CDR3 DNA reads TGTGCCAGCAGTGAAGGGACACAAAATTCACCCCTCCACTTT.

The genes are TRBV4-2 and TRBJ2-5; 8 nucleotides agree with TRBD1. The length of the CDR3 is 15 residues. The V gene's germline CDR1 is LGHNA and CDR2 YNFKEQ. The J segment lost 3 bases and the V segment lost 0 bases, leaving 3 bases of the junction unmatched. CDR3: CASSQDRGQEETQYF. CDR3 in DNA: TGTGCCAGCAGCCAAGACAGGGGGCAAGAAGAGACCCAGTACTTC.

This clone was counted a single time. This chain uses TRBV7-2 with TRBJ1-4; tentatively, D is TRBD1 (6 bases). The CDR3 sequence is 14 residues long. The V end lost 5 bases, the J end lost 7 bases, and 14 bases lay between the germline ends. The germline V gene encodes CDR1 SGHTA and CDR2 FQGNSA. CDR3 amino acids: CASSTTGRGEKLFF. DNA for the CDR3: TGTGCCAGCAGCACTACAGGGAGGGGTGAAAAACTGTTTTTT.

The chain couples TRBV5-5 to TRBJ1-1, with a weak D call TRBD1 (5 bases). The CDR3 consists of 15 residues. With 4 bases removed from V and 0 bases from J, the gap between germline ends came to 13 bases. CDR1 is SGHKS and CDR2 is YYEKEE in the germline V gene (reference sequence). CDR3 residues: CASSSASTVNTEAFF. The CDR3 region has the DNA TGTGCCAGCAGCAGCGCCTCGACAGTGAACACTGAAGCTTTCTTT.

This sequence joins TRBV2 and TRBJ2-7; 10 bases agree with TRBD2. There are 13 residues in the CDR3. Germline trimming cut 6 bases from V and 6 bases from J; bases unmatched to any gene: 5. Germline lookup yields CDR1 SNHLY and CDR2 FYNNEI. The CDR3 spells CASRAGLAVEQYF. The CDR3 DNA is TGTGCCAGCAGGGCCGGACTAGCGGTCGAGCAGTACTTC.

J is TRBJ2-1 and V is TRBV7-6; TRBD2 agrees at 9 bases. CDR3 length: 16 amino acids. V shed 2 bases, J shed 2 bases, and the junction held 4 bases outside the gene matches. The germline V gene encodes CDR1 SGHVS and CDR2 FNYEAQ. CDR3 amino acids: CASSLSPSGTYNEQFF. The CDR3, as DNA: TGTGCCAGCAGCTTAAGTCCTAGCGGGACCTACAATGAGCAGTTCTTC. The whole variable domain, filled in from reference TRBV7-6 and TRBJ2-1, reads GAGVSQSPRYKVTKRGQDVALRCDPISGHVSLYWYRQALGQGPEFLTYFNYEAQQDKSGLPNDRFSAERPEGSISTLTIQRTEQRDSAMYRCASSLSPSGTYNEQFFGPGTRLTVL.

The chain couples TRBV6-5 to TRBJ2-7; 8 nucleotides agree with TRBD1. The CDR3 runs to 13 residues. Germline V gene lookup returns CDR1 MNHEY and CDR2 SVGAGI. With V trimmed by 6 bases and J by 6 bases, 7 bases remained unmatched. DNA for the CDR3: TGTGCCAGCAGGGCGACAGGGGTAGGCGAGCAGTACTTC. Its protein product is CASRATGVGEQYF.

The genes are TRBV3-1 (or the pseudogene TRBV3-2) and TRBJ2-1; 14 bases fit TRBD2. With V trimmed by 1 base and J by 4 bases, 6 bases remained unmatched. Germline-derived CDR1 and CDR2 are LGHDT and YNNKEL (reference sequence). This CDR3 has 18 residues. Here the CDR3 reads CASSQGRTSGRMYNEQFF. The CDR3 region has the DNA TGTGCCAGCAGCCAAGGCCGGACTAGCGGGAGGATGTACAATGAGCAGTTCTTC.

This chain uses TRBV19 with TRBJ1-1; 9 bases are shared with TRBD1. Unmatched junction bases numbered 4, after V lost 3 bases and J lost 8 bases. Germline lookup yields CDR1 LNHDA and CDR2 SQIVND (reference sequence). CDR3 length: 13 amino acids. The CDR3 coding sequence is TGTGCCAGTAGTATCTACAGGGGGCGAGAAGCTTTCTTT. This translates into CASSIYRGREAFF.

V is TRBV5-6 and J is TRBJ2-7; 14 bases align to TRBD2. The V and J ends lost 6 bases and 4 bases, in that order; junction bases with no gene match: 12. The CDR3 contains 17 residues. The germline gives CDR1 SGHDT, CDR2 YYEEEE. CDR3 nucleotides: TGTGCCAGCATGGGACTAGCGGGAGCATACGGTCAGTACGAGCAGTACTTC. This sequence encodes CASMGLAGAYGQYEQYF.

The rearrangement joins TRBV29-1 to TRBJ1-5; D gene unclear. This CDR3 spans 16 amino acids. Trimming shortened V by 6 bases and J by 0 bases, and 18 bases separated the two germline ends. The V gene's germline CDR1 is SQVTM and CDR2 ANQGSEA. DNA of the CDR3: TGCAGCGTCTTGCTCCCGGGAGAATATAGCAATCAGCCCCAGCATTTT. It is translated as CSVLLPGEYSNQPQHF. Full variable domain (rest looked up from reference TRBV29-1 and TRBJ1-5): SAVISQKPSRDICQRGTSLTIQCQVDSQVTMMFWYRQQPGQSLTLIATANQGSEATYESGFVIDKFPISRPNLTFSTLTVSNMSPEDSSIYLCSVLLPGEYSNQPQHFGDGTRLSIL.

CDR3: CASSAPGLAAQETQYF. The CDR3 DNA follows: TGTGCCAGTAGTGCCCCGGGACTAGCGGCACAAGAGACCCAGTACTTC. The V and J genes are TRBV19 and TRBJ2-5; TRBD2 matches 11 bases. V lost 5 bases and J lost 2; bases outside the gene matches: 7. CDR3 size: 16 residues. The germline CDR1 and CDR2 sequences are LNHDA and SQIVND (reference sequence).